Listed here are 22 T cell receptor beta chains from one sample, sequenced in a study of preoperative IRX-2 immunotherapy in early breast cancer. Clones were sequenced by immunoSEQ multiplex PCR, and TCRdb holds only the in-frame ones, with some missing. Found here are under 35,000 clones, about four fifths of them singletons; the top ten hold about 3.3%. The treatment denotes: preoperative locoregional IRX-2 cytokine immunotherapy. Collection of the sample occurred from a patient treated with IRX-2 immunotherapy. The source is a human donor with breast cancer.

This clone was found once. V usage is TRBV5-1 and J usage is TRBJ1-1; D uncertain. Germline loops: CDR1 SGHRS, CDR2 YFSETQ. With 2 bases removed from V and 0 bases from J, the gap between germline ends came to 11 bases. The CDR3 spans 15 residues. The CDR3 sequence: CASSFIGPMNTEAFF. CDR3 nucleotide sequence: TGCGCCAGCAGCTTTATAGGGCCTATGAACACTGAAGCTTTCTTT.

The gene calls are TRBV19 and TRBJ2-7; 7 bases agree with TRBD1. The CDR3 length is 13 residues. The V segment lost 9 bases and the J segment 4 bases; nucleotides outside the gene matches: 9. CDR1 and CDR2 (germline): LNHDA, SQIVND (reference sequence). The CDR3: CARTQGSSYEQYF. The CDR3 DNA follows: TGTGCCAGAACACAGGGGAGCAGTTACGAGCAGTACTTC. Using reference TRBV19 and TRBJ2-7 for the parts outside the CDR3, the full variable domain is DGGITQSPKYLFRKEGQNVTLSCEQNLNHDAMYWYRQDPGQGLRLIYYSQIVNDFQKGDIAEGYSVSREKKESFPLTVTSAQKNPTAFYLCARTQGSSYEQYFGPGTRLTVT.

A single count supports this clone. The rearrangement links TRBV10-3 to TRBJ2-7; D ambiguous. The germline gives CDR1 ENHRY, CDR2 SYGVKD. Between the trimmed V and J ends, which lost 0 bases and 6 bases, there was a span of 6 bases. There are 12 residues in the CDR3. CDR3 nucleotide sequence: TGTGCCATCAGTGAGTCGAATGGCGAGCAGTACTTC. It codes for CAISESNGEQYF.

V is TRBV7-5 and J is TRBJ1-1; the table calls TRBD1, which could not be checked here. TRBV7-5 is tagged as a pseudogene. This CDR3 comprises 15 residues. For the CDR3, the DNA is TGTGCCAGCAGCTTATCCAGGGGGCGGTCAGCTTCAGCTTTCTTT. Its protein is CASSLSRGRSASAFF.

The chain couples TRBV6-8 to TRBJ2-7; 12 nucleotides align to TRBD2. Germline V gene lookup returns CDR1 MNHGY and CDR2 SAAAGT. The trim removed 0 bases at V and 5 bases at J, leaving 8 bases unmatched. This CDR3 has 17 amino acids. The CDR3 region is CASSYSKGLAGSHEQYF. The CDR3, as DNA: TGTGCCAGCAGTTACTCCAAAGGACTAGCGGGATCCCACGAGCAGTACTTC.

The V gene is TRBV6-4, the J gene TRBJ1-2; D possibly corresponds to TRBD1 (6 bases). The CDR3 is 15 residues long. Germline loops: CDR1 MRHNA, CDR2 SNTAGT. V gave up 5 bases and J gave up 5 bases, with 18 bases separating them. The CDR3 here is CASSLLAGVGYGYTF. CDR3 nucleotide sequence: TGTGCCAGCAGTTTACTGGCAGGGGTTGGGTATGGCTACACCTTC.

This clone was observed a handful of times. V is TRBV1 and J is TRBJ2-7. TRBV1 is marked as a pseudogene. The CDR3 runs to 20 residues. CDR3 in amino acids: CASSQDLGEGVGISSYEQYF. CDR3 sequence (DNA): TGCGCCAGCAGCCAAGATCTAGGGGAAGGGGTCGGGATAAGCTCCTACGAGCAGTACTTC.

CDR3 in amino acids: CSALRRGASDTQYF. The CDR3 bases are TGCAGCGCCCTACGGAGGGGGGCGTCAGATACGCAGTATTTT. This chain uses TRBV29-1 with TRBJ2-3, with D perhaps given as TRBD1 or TRBD2 (6 bases each). Deletions cut 7 bases from V and 4 bases from J, with 18 bases between. The CDR3 has 14 residues. Germline V gives CDR1 SQVTM, CDR2 ANQGSEA.

This chain joins TRBV7-1 and TRBJ1-2; 8 bases are shared with TRBD1. TRBV7-1 is assigned to the ORF class and has an uncertain function. The trim removed 5 bases at V and 2 bases at J, leaving 4 bases unmatched. The CDR3 spans 14 residues. CDR3 DNA: TGTGCCAGCAGCCAGGGGGCAGGAAACTATGGCTACACCTTC. It is translated as CASSQGAGNYGYTF.

The rearrangement uses TRBV25-1 and TRBJ1-1; maybe TRBD1 (6 bases). The CDR3 runs to 13 residues. Germline lookup yields CDR1 MGHDK and CDR2 SYGVNS. The V and J ends lost 5 bases and 2 bases respectively, with 9 bases between them. This chain's CDR3 is CASSKQGNTEAFF. As DNA, the CDR3 is TGTGCCAGCAGTAAACAGGGTAACACTGAAGCTTTCTTT.

This sequence joins TRBV6-8 and TRBJ2-5; 7 bases align to TRBD1. J gave up 4 bases and V 4 bases, and 3 bases lay outside the gene matches. CDR1 is MNHGY and CDR2 is SAAAGT in the germline V gene. This CDR3 spans 13 amino acids. The CDR3 here is CASSWGQPETQYF. CDR3 DNA: TGTGCCAGCAGTTGGGGACAGCCAGAGACCCAGTACTTC.

The V call is TRBV7-6, the J call TRBJ2-7; D is ambiguous. The length of the CDR3 is 14 residues. V gave up 5 bases and J gave up 5 bases, with 16 bases separating them. Germline CDR1 and CDR2: SGHVS and FNYEAQ. In nucleotides, the CDR3 is TGTGCCAGCAGCCCGCGGCGCCCGGTCCACGAGCAGTACTTC. This codes for CASSPRRPVHEQYF.

This chain links TRBV19 with TRBJ1-2; 10 bases agree with TRBD1. Germline V gene sequence: CDR1 LNHDA, CDR2 SQIVND (reference sequence). The CDR3 consists of 14 residues. After removal of 8 bases from V and 8 bases from J, the junction contained 11 bases not matched to a gene. CDR3 nucleotides: TGTGCCAGTGGGAGACAGGGGGCGACTGAGGGCTACACCTTC. Its protein is CASGRQGATEGYTF.

This clone was counted a single time. The chain is built from TRBV6-8 and TRBJ2-2; 9 bases line up with TRBD2. The CDR3 has 18 amino acids. Germline V gene lookup returns CDR1 MNHGY and CDR2 SAAAGT. J lost 1 base, V lost 2 bases, and 8 bases had no gene match. Here the CDR3 DNA reads TGTGCCAGCAGTTACGTTAGCGGGAGATCGGGGAACACCGGGGAGCTGTTTTTT. It is translated as CASSYVSGRSGNTGELFF.

This clone was observed a single time. The J gene is TRBJ1-5, the V gene TRBV2; tentatively, D is TRBD1 (5 bases). This CDR3 has 16 residues. V was trimmed by 6 bases and J by 0 bases, leaving 15 bases between them. From germline, CDR1 is SNHLY and CDR2 FYNNEI. CDR3 in amino acids: CASSRGRSYSNQPQHF. In DNA form, the CDR3 reads TGTGCCAGCAGCCGGGGACGGAGCTATAGCAATCAGCCCCAGCATTTT.

Of note for this clone: One end of the junction is discordant with germline, which a read error may explain. V gene TRBV6-8 combines with J gene TRBJ2-5; 9 bases are a match to TRBD2. CDR1 and CDR2 from the germline V gene are MNHGY and SAAAGT. CDR3 length: 13 residues. The DNA for the CDR3 is TGTGCCATCAGTATAGCGGGAGAAGAGACCCAGTACTTC. This translates into CAISIAGEETQYF.

The J gene is TRBJ1-2, the V gene TRBV5-1; the D gene is possibly TRBD1 (6 bases). The CDR3 spans 15 residues. Germline V CDR1 and CDR2: SGHRS, YFSETQ. V was clipped by 2 bases and J by 4 bases, with 15 bases between them. The DNA of the CDR3 is TGCGCCAGCAGCTTAACAGGGCGAGAGATCTATGGCTACACCTTC. Amino acid sequence: CASSLTGREIYGYTF.

V gene TRBV5-1 combines with J gene TRBJ2-7, with D maybe TRBD1 (6 bases). The germline V and J ends were trimmed by 4 bases and 6 bases, with 17 bases remaining between them. Germline V gene sequence: CDR1 SGHRS, CDR2 YFSETQ. The CDR3 sequence is 14 residues long. CDR3 nucleotides: TGCGCCAGCAGCCCCCCGGGACACTTCTTCGAGCAGTACTTC. Protein sequence: CASSPPGHFFEQYF.

V usage is TRBV28 and J usage is TRBJ1-5, with D hard to call. CDR1 and CDR2 (germline): MDHEN, SYDVKM. V gave up 6 bases and J gave up 4 bases, with 16 bases separating them. This CDR3 comprises 15 residues. The CDR3 is CASSPDTPHNQPQHF. DNA of the CDR3: TGTGCCAGCAGCCCCGACACCCCTCATAATCAGCCCCAGCATTTT.

The genes are TRBV6-8 and TRBJ2-7; possibly TRBD1 for D (5 bases). V lost 2 bases and J lost 6, with 8 bases in between. This CDR3 has 12 amino acids. Per the germline V gene, CDR1 is MNHGY and CDR2 is SAAAGT. The CDR3, as DNA: TGTGCCAGCAGTTACGGAAGGGGCGAGCAGTACTTC. This gives the protein CASSYGRGEQYF.

This clone was observed a handful of times. CDR3 bases: TGTGCCTGGAGCATGGGGGTTAGCAATCAGCCCCAGCATTTT. Residues: CAWSMGVSNQPQHF. The genes are TRBV30 and TRBJ1-5, with D maybe TRBD1 (5 bases). Looked up from germline, CDR1 is GTSNPN and CDR2 is SVGIG (reference sequence). CDR3 length: 14 amino acids. V was clipped by 3 bases and J by 0 bases, with 9 bases between them.

This clone was seen only a few times. The rearrangement joins TRBV11-3 to TRBJ1-5; D might be TRBD1 (5 bases). There are 15 residues in the CDR3. Trimming removed 6 bases from V and 6 bases from J, with 18 bases in between. The V gene's germline CDR1 is SGHNT and CDR2 YENEEA. The CDR3 loop reads CASRRTSSAIQPQHF. In nucleotides, the CDR3 is TGTGCCAGCAGGAGGACATCTTCGGCAATTCAGCCCCAGCATTTT.